This is a list of T cell receptor beta chains from one sample in a study of T cell changes during pregnancy in multiple sclerosis. Assay used: immunoSEQ multiplex PCR; TCRdb lists only in-frame clones, some missing. The sample lists 30,000 to 45,000 clones; 90% to 95% were seen once. The sample in question was CD4+ T cells from peripheral blood mononuclear cells, obtained in the second trimester of pregnancy. The origin of the receptors is a female donor in good health, enrolled as a control in a pregnancy study. Each CDR3 is given with its conserved first and last residue. D genes are given only for firm matches. Rows give clone size only sometimes, using once, few, many, or a class for an expanded clone.

>NA|NA|TRBJ2-4|TRBV10-1
TGCGCCAGCAGTGAGACCCTGACAGGAGCCAAAAACATTCAGTACTTC
CASSETLTGAKNIQYF
>NA|NA|TRBJ1-1|TRBV6-6
TGTGCCAGCAGCCCACACGAAGATTTCATCACTGAAGCTTTCTTT
CASSPHEDFITEAFF
>NA|NA|TRBJ2-7|TRBV18
TGTGCCAGCTCACCAGATGTGGACAGAGCCTACGAGCAGTACTTC
CASSPDVDRAYEQYF
>TRBD1|NA|TRBJ1-1|TRBV6-5
TGTGCCAGCAGTTACTCCGACAGGGCCGACACTGAAGCTTTCTTT
CASSYSDRADTEAFF
>TRBD1|NA|TRBJ1-6|TRBV9
TGTGCCAGCTCCTACAGGGGGCTCAATTCACCCCTCCACTTT
CASSYRGLNSPLHF
>TRBD2|NA|TRBJ2-7|TRBV6-6
TGTGCCACACGACTAGCGGAAAGCTCCTACGAGCAGTACTTC
CATRLAESSYEQYF
>TRBD1|NA|TRBJ2-2|TRBV28
TGTGCCAGCAGTTTCAGGGGGCGAGAGAACACCGGGGAGCTGTTTTTT
CASSFRGRENTGELFF
>NA|few|TRBJ2-1|TRBV7-8
TGTGCCAGCAGCCCACGGCGGGTGACTGCCTCGCACGAGCAGTTCTTC
CASSPRRVTASHEQFF
>TRBD1|NA|TRBJ1-1|TRBV19
TGTGCCAGTTCTCCGGGACAGGGGGCATCTGAAGCTTTCTTT
CASSPGQGASEAFF
>NA|NA|TRBJ2-3|TRBV7-2
TGTGCCAGCAGCTTACAGGGAACCCGAACAGATACGCAGTATTTT
CASSLQGTRTDTQYF
>NA|NA|TRBJ2-7|TRBV28
TGTGCCAGCAGTGTCAATCAGGGCTACGAGCAGTACTTC
CASSVNQGYEQYF
>NA|NA|TRBJ2-3|TRBV11-3
TGTGCCAGCAGCGCAACAAGAAGCACAGATACGCAGTATTTT
CASSATRSTDTQYF
>NA|NA|TRBJ1-4|TRBV9
TGTGCCAGCAGCCTCCGAGGGGAAAAACTGTTTTTT
CASSLRGEKLFF
>NA|NA|TRBJ1-1|TRBV11-3
TGTGCCAGCAGCTTAGGCCCACAGACTGAAGCTTTCTTT
CASSLGPQTEAFF
>NA|NA|TRBJ1-5|TRBV19
TGTGCCAGTAGTATGCCAGGCCATAGCAATCAGCCCCAGCATTTT
CASSMPGHSNQPQHF
>TRBD2|NA|TRBJ2-1|TRBV5-8
TGTGCCAGCAGCTTAGCGGGGCACCCCTACAATGAGCAGTTCTTC
CASSLAGHPYNEQFF
>TRBD1|NA|TRBJ1-4|TRBV4-2
TGTGCCAGCAGCCTAACAGGGGGAAATGAAAAACTGTTTTTT
CASSLTGGNEKLFF
>NA|NA|TRBJ1-4|TRBV28
TGTGCCAGTTACAGGGACGAAAAACTGTTTTTT
CASYRDEKLFF
>TRBD2|NA|TRBJ2-1|TRBV9
TGTGCCAGCAGCCCCACTAGCGGGGGGCCCCGAGGTGAGCAGTTCTTC
CASSPTSGGPRGEQFF
>NA|NA|TRBJ1-2|TRBV30
TGTGCCTGGACCCCTCGCGACAGTTACGGCTACACCTTC
CAWTPRDSYGYTF
>TRBD1|NA|TRBJ1-1|TRBV7-8
TGTGCCAGCAGCCCTACCAGTAGGGACAGGGCGAACACTGAAGCTTTCTTT
CASSPTSRDRANTEAFF
>TRBD2|NA|TRBJ2-3|TRBV27
TGTGCCAGCAGCCGCGGGGGGGCTCGCACAGATACGCAGTATTTT
CASSRGGARTDTQYF
>TRBD1|NA|TRBJ1-6|TRBV18
TGTGCCAGCTCCCAGGACAGGGTTAATTCACCCCTCCACTTT
CASSQDRVNSPLHF
>TRBD1|NA|TRBJ1-3|TRBV15
TGTGCCACCAGCAGCCATTGGGAGACAGGGAACCGAGACACCATATATTTT
CATSSHWETGNRDTIYF
>NA|NA|TRBJ1-4|TRBV13
TGTGCCAGCAGCCCTCGCGGGGGGCTAAATGAAAAACTGTTTTTT
CASSPRGGLNEKLFF
>NA|NA|TRBJ1-1|TRBV5-6
TGTGCCAGCAGCTTCCATAGGGGCACTGAAGCTTTCTTT
CASSFHRGTEAFF
>TRBD1|NA|TRBJ1-1|TRBV6-6
TGTGCCAGCAGTTACTCGGCAGGGGGCGTTTTAGAAGCTTTCTTT
CASSYSAGGVLEAFF